The clone carrying this T cell receptor beta chain has at least ten counts. The target antigen is unknown. The study ran the assay at deep level. It was across several immunoSEQ plates that each subset's genomic DNA was evenly split. Only in-frame clones appear in the TCRdb table, and some are missing; sequencing was by immunoSEQ multiplex PCR. The table has roughly 480,000 clones, 79% seen once. The germline V gene has CDR1 SQVTM and CDR2 ANQGSEA. With V trimmed by 7 bases and J by 0 bases, 6 bases remained unmatched. The CDR3 extends over 14 amino acids. The source of the sample is a study of shared clonotypes between healthy human individuals. Regarding the study as a whole: A limitation of the genetic and exposure-history diversity represented arose from few donors.

The chain couples TRBV29-1 to TRBJ2-3; TRBD2 aligns across 8 bases. This TCR derives from a woman between 40 and 50 years old in good health. Some clones in this sample may be carry-over from other donors' samples. Input material: PBMCs. CDR3 residues: CSDILAASTDTQYF. DNA for the CDR3: TGCAGCGATATACTAGCGGCTAGCACAGATACGCAGTATTTT.